This T cell receptor (beta chain) was obtained from a study of HIV-infected patients and healthy controls (dated by TCRdb to 2013 to 2014). Regarding the study in general: After three months of therapy, CD4 counts in about 85% of the 16 patients increased to a modest but significant degree while remaining below normal ranges. No consistent shift in CD8 counts was seen during early therapy, whereas a slight rise was seen in the CD4:CD8 ratio. Viral load fell below detection in about 75% of the 16 patients by the second bleed and in all patients following a further year of therapy. Patients exhibited no overall T-cell lymphocytopenia, and total CDR3 counts per chain were not significantly different from those of controls. The study tested whether deep TCR repertoire sequencing of HIV patients' small blood samples could capture immune perturbation and reconstitution. What the study reported, not specific to this receptor: Eight alpha and eight beta V genes showed significantly different mean usage between HIV-infected patients and controls. HIV-infected repertoires had significantly higher mean Gini indices than controls, possibly reflecting oligoclonality. Alpha-chain CDR3s from MAIT cells occurred at high frequency in healthy controls but were severely depleted in HIV+ repertoires. More CDR3s were shared between individuals among healthy controls than among HIV+ patients, as measured by Jaccard index and by the count of highly shared sequences. During therapy, a significant decrease in frequency was seen for HIV-associated CDR3s, whereas no significant change was found for CMV-associated CDR3s, although most of them became more frequent. The observed differences in diversity were not explained by the slight differences in age and sex profiles between the study cohorts. Comparisons were complicated by unequal numbers of distinct sequences between patients and controls, and rare events from HIV-infected data were overweighted by size-matching. In HIV-infected patients, the apparent post-therapy recovery of the Gini index was not replicated in size-matched repertoire data. Compared with untreated HIV+ repertoires, healthy control repertoires had roughly threefold more distinct CDR3s and higher Shannon diversity. The pairing of alpha and beta chains was not determined in the samples. Processing was restricted to sixteen HIV-infected individuals, which the authors judged to be a major constraint on the generalizability of the findings. Donor HLA types were not determined in the study. Only around 3 months of therapy was reflected in the treated samples, a period arguably too short to observe immune reconstitution given low adult thymic output. Using whole blood restricted sequencing depth and prevented separating the dynamics of distinct T-cell subpopulations.

Reading from cysteine to phenylalanine, the CDR3 counts 15 amino acids. Only CDR3 DNA remains: 45 bases, in frame from the first base. Looking up the germline V gene yields CDR1 MGHRA and CDR2 YSYEKL. SuperScript III was used to reverse transcribe 500 ng RNA with primers targeting the alpha and beta constant regions. Separate libraries for the alpha and beta chains were generated through chain-specific third strand synthesis that incorporated multiplexing indices. In the protocol, all rearrangements within a chain were amplified with a single primer pair so that primer bias was avoided, and molecular barcodes were added to each cDNA molecule. Purified cDNA was joined by T4 RNA Ligase 1 to a 5' RACE adapter carrying a random hexamer and the SP2 sequencing primer site. The authors primed second strand synthesis from the SP2 site with Phusion polymerase and used slow temperature ramps to favor optimal annealing. Each molecule's 12-nucleotide barcode consisted of two random hexamer sequences, both added before amplification and joined together. A short first PCR added P5 and P7 adapter elements plus a second index, followed by an approximately 25-cycle amplification PCR with P5s and P7 primers. The libraries went through approximately 25 PCR cycles in total, were quantified on a Qubit, were sized on a Bioanalyzer, and were diluted to roughly 4 nM. Normalized libraries were sequenced on an Illumina MiSeq with 2 x 250 paired-end kits. Into 9.5 to 10 ul Tris-Cl, the reverse transcription reactions were eluted following cleanup on MinElute columns. Adapter ligations ran for over 20 hours at 16 degrees C and were afterwards cleaned with AMPure XP beads at a 1:1 ratio. Concerning the study's data processing: A modified Decombinator that output V, J, insert and barcode information was used to process the demultiplexed FASTQ files. Sequences sharing a barcode but differing from the dominant sequence were discarded as errors, and barcodes clustered at Levenshtein distance 3 were counted to estimate original cDNA molecules. For downstream analyses, the R packages ineq, vegan, igraph and RCytoscape were used, along with IMGT nomenclature and CDR3 definitions. V gene usage was computed over distinct sequences, each TCR counted once to avoid skew from clonal expansion. Unique CDR3 amino acid sequences within a donor were connected in similarity networks whenever two sequences differed by a single Levenshtein edit. The authors compiled published HIV-specific CDR3s (roughly 86 alpha, several hundred beta) and CMV-specific CDR3s (roughly twelve alpha, 253 beta) and searched for them in the repertoires. Random subsampling to size-matched repertoires demonstrated that the decreased diversity in patients did not result from their lower sequence numbers. TCRdb reprocessing: public reads trimmed at Q25 with fastp, clones called with MiXCR, in-frame beta chains kept. Every entry covers one CDR3 protein and lists the most common genes and DNA from its rows. The V and J calls, along with clone size, are taken from TCRdb and not from the paper's own processing. This sample is represented by 3,500 to 4,000 distinct CDR3 sequences; under 35% of them were singletons. The biggest ten clones account for 20% to 25% of the sample.

The table lists this clonotype with a count of one. Which antigen it targets is not known. Base qualities are not at hand, and no much larger clone is one base apart. On its own, one read is weak support. The study collected follow-up blood from HIV-infected patients roughly three months, about 14 weeks, after antiretroviral therapy began. Whole blood was used without cell fractionation, so all unsorted peripheral T cells were reflected in the repertoire. For RNA extraction, 2.5 to 3 ml of peripheral blood was drawn into Tempus tubes. Treatment interruptions were among the grounds for excluding patients from enrollment, as were febrile or AIDS-related illness, tumors, hepatitis B or C coinfection, immunomodulatory therapy and recent vaccination. Residual genomic DNA was removed with the TURBO-DNase kit and globin mRNA was depleted with GLOBINclear.

The sequence joins TRBV4-1 to TRBJ2-7; the D region possibly corresponds to TRBD1 (6 bases align). The sequencing here drew on blood, taken during antiretroviral therapy. This receptor was taken from an adult with HIV infection. The CDR3 protein: CERRKEEGGSYEQYF. The DNA reads TGCGAAAGAAGAAAAGAGGAAGGGGGTTCCTACGAGCAGTACTTC.